The 16 T cell receptor beta chains presented below share a single source sample, sequenced in a study of OX40 agonist ivuxolimab in advanced cancers. Only in-frame clones appear in the TCRdb table, and some are missing; sequencing was by immunoSEQ multiplex PCR. Of around 70,000 clones in the sample, around 90% were seen once. This material consisted of CD4+ or CD8+ T cells sorted from blood, taken in a trial of the OX40 agonist ivuxolimab. The receptor set was obtained from an adult with an advanced solid tumor such as melanoma, head and neck, liver or kidney cancer.

The V gene is TRBV7-2, the J gene TRBJ1-4; weak D call: TRBD1 (5 bases). V was cut by 5 bases and J by 7 bases, with 14 bases left in between. Germline-derived CDR1 and CDR2 are SGHTA and FQGNSA. This CDR3 has 14 residues. DNA of the CDR3: TGTGCCAGCAGCCGGGGCCTAAGCGGTGAAAAACTGTTTTTT. Its translation is CASSRGLSGEKLFF. Complete variable domain (other parts from reference TRBV7-2 and TRBJ1-4): GAGVSQSPSNKVTEKGKDVELRCDPISGHTALYWYRQSLGQGLEFLIYFQGNSAPDKSGLPSDRFSAERTGGSVSTLTIQRTQQEDSAVYLCASSRGLSGEKLFFGSGTQLSVL.

The chain carries TRBV6-5 and TRBJ1-1, with a tentative D call TRBD1 (6 bases). CDR3 size: 14 residues. CDR1 and CDR2 from the germline V gene are MNHEY and SVGAGI. V was clipped by 10 bases and J by 2 bases, with 17 bases between them. CDR3 amino acids: CATGTPGGNTEAFF. Here the CDR3 DNA reads TGTGCCACCGGAACTCCCGGGGGCAACACTGAAGCTTTCTTT.

This clone turned up a few times. The identical CDR3 is also encoded by other nucleotide sequences in the sample. J is TRBJ2-5 and V is TRBV5-4, with D unresolved. The CDR3 is 11 residues long. The V and J ends lost 2 bases and 5 bases respectively, with 4 bases between them. Germline V CDR1 and CDR2: SGHNT, YYREEE (reference sequence). CDR3 in amino acids: CASSLRETQYF. The DNA for the CDR3 is TGTGCCAGCAGCTTAAGGGAGACCCAGTACTTC.

This clone was counted between two and nine times. The chain carries TRBV10-1 and TRBJ1-2; 9 positions match TRBD1. Germline CDR1 WNHNN, CDR2 SYGVQD (reference sequence). The CDR3 length is 15 residues. V shed 7 bases, J shed 6 bases, and the junction held 12 bases outside the gene matches. CDR3 coding DNA: TGCGCCAGCACCGAGATGGGACAGGGTAGGAATGGCTACACCTTC. Its translation is CASTEMGQGRNGYTF.

This chain uses TRBV28 with TRBJ1-1; D not certain. The CDR3 totals 14 residues. Germline values: CDR1 MDHEN, CDR2 SYDVKM. V dropped 6 bases and J dropped 4 bases, with 15 bases sitting between them. The chain's CDR3 is CASSDSGISTEAFF. CDR3 nucleotide sequence: TGTGCCAGCAGCGATTCAGGAATATCCACTGAAGCTTTCTTT.

Remarks on this clone: A junction end diverges from the germline sequence, so it may reflect a read error. The genes are TRBV7-9 and TRBJ2-5; D is undetermined. The germline V gene encodes CDR1 SEHNR and CDR2 FQNEAQ (reference sequence). The CDR3 runs 11 residues. The CDR3 is CASSLVHEVHF. The CDR3, as DNA: TGTGCCAGCAGCTTAGTTCATGAGGTACACTTC.

Regarding this clone: Germline is not matched at one junction end, which may reflect a read error. J is TRBJ2-1 and V is TRBV7-7; TRBD2 matches at 8 bases. The germline gives CDR1 SSHAT, CDR2 FNYEAQ (reference sequence). The CDR3 has 17 residues. CDR3 DNA: TGTGCTAGCAGCTTAAGTAGCGGGGCGAGCTCCTACAATGAGCAGTTCTTC. Translating gives CASSLSSGASSYNEQFF.

J is TRBJ1-6 and V is TRBV27, with D maybe TRBD1 (6 bases). The V and J ends lost 2 bases and 7 bases respectively, with 18 bases between them. CDR3 size: 17 residues. The germline V gene has CDR1 MNHEY and CDR2 SMNVEV (reference sequence). The CDR3 DNA reads TGTGCCAGCAGTTTACCGCCTATAGGGGGGGCAAATTCACCCCTCCACTTT. Translation gives CASSLPPIGGANSPLHF.

This clone has only a few counts. V is TRBV14 and J is TRBJ1-1; D uncertain. There are 13 residues in the CDR3. The V gene lost 4 bases and the J gene lost 0 bases, with 6 bases spanning the gap. From germline, CDR1 is SGHDN and CDR2 FVKESK. CDR3 DNA sequence: TGTGCCAGCAGCCCTTCTATGAACACTGAAGCTTTCTTT. This encodes CASSPSMNTEAFF.

J is TRBJ2-7 and V is TRBV18, with D perhaps matching TRBD1 (5 bases). CDR3 length equals 13 residues. Germline V gene sequence: CDR1 KGHSH, CDR2 LQKENI. V lost 8 bases, J lost 0 bases, and 11 bases lay in between. The CDR3 sequence is CASARQSSYEQYF. The CDR3 DNA is TGTGCCAGCGCCCGACAGAGCTCCTACGAGCAGTACTTC.

The chain uses TRBV5-8 and TRBJ1-3; 10 bases map to TRBD1. J lost 3 bases, V lost 7 bases, and 4 bases had no gene match. The length of the CDR3 is 14 residues. Germline V CDR1 and CDR2: SGHTS, YDEGEE. This CDR3 is CASSDRGFGNTIYF. The CDR3 nucleotides read TGTGCCAGCTCGGACAGGGGGTTTGGAAACACCATATATTTT.

This chain joins TRBV11-2 and TRBJ2-3, with D possibly being TRBD2 (5 bases). Trimming shortened V by 2 bases and J by 0 bases, and 9 bases separated the two germline ends. This CDR3 is built from 15 residues. Per the germline V gene, CDR1 is SGHAT and CDR2 is FQNNGV. The CDR3 DNA reads TGTGCCAGCAGCTTATTAGCGTCAAGCACAGATACGCAGTATTTT. Translated: CASSLLASSTDTQYF.

The chain carries TRBV2 and TRBJ1-1, with 9 bases fitting TRBD1. Germline assignment: CDR1 SNHLY and CDR2 FYNNEI. The CDR3 extends over 14 amino acids. V was clipped by 5 bases and J by 1 base; unmatched bases: 2. The CDR3 DNA reads TGTGCCAGCAGTCCACAGGGGGCGAACACTGAAGCTTTCTTT. This sequence encodes CASSPQGANTEAFF.

The gene calls are TRBV27 and TRBJ2-7; D uncertain. The V end was cut by 3 bases, the J end by 3 bases, with 9 bases between. The CDR3 has 13 residues. Germline CDR1 is MNHEY and CDR2 is SMNVEV (reference sequence). The CDR3 DNA reads TGTGCCAGCAGTTTTGGAACTAACTACGAGCAGTACTTC. As protein: CASSFGTNYEQYF.

The chain is built from TRBV2 and TRBJ2-3, with D perhaps TRBD2 (5 bases). V dropped 5 bases and J dropped 0 bases, with 12 bases sitting between them. Germline V CDR1 and CDR2: SNHLY, FYNNEI. This CDR3 has 15 residues. This CDR3 is CASSSGLGSTDTQYF. In nucleotides, the CDR3 is TGTGCCAGCAGTTCAGGACTGGGAAGCACAGATACGCAGTATTTT.

V gene TRBV27 combines with J gene TRBJ2-1; unclear D gene. Trimming took 1 base from V and 0 from J, leaving 10 bases between them. In germline, CDR1 is MNHEY, CDR2 SMNVEV (reference sequence). The CDR3 contains 16 residues. In nucleotides, the CDR3 is TGTGCCAGCAGTTTATTGGGCGGAAACTCCTACAATGAGCAGTTCTTC. Its translation: CASSLLGGNSYNEQFF.